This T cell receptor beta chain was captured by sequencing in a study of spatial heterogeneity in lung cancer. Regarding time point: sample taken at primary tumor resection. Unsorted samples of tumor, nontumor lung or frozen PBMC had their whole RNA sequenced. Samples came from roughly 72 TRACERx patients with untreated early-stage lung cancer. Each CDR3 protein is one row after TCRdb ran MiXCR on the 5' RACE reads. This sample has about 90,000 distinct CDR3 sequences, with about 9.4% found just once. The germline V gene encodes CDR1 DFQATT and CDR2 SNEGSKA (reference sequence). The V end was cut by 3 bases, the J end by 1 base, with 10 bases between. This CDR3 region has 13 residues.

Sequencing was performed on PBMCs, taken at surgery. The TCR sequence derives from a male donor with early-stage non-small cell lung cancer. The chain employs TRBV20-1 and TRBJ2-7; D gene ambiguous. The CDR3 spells CSARENPSYEQYF. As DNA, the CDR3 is TGCAGTGCTAGGGAGAACCCATCCTACGAGCAGTACTTC.